What follows describes a single TCR beta chain. The data were obtained in a study of cytomegalovirus exposure and HLA in healthy donors. 60 Vbeta and 13 Jbeta primers were used in PCR. The data were produced by immunoSEQ multiplex PCR, yet TCRdb's version contains in-frame clones alone and is incomplete. The data show under 200,000 clones, about 71% seen once. V was shortened by 4 bases and J by 10 bases, with 17 bases between the two germline ends. Germline V gene data show CDR1 as SNHLY and CDR2 as FYNNEI. The CDR3 sequence is 15 residues long. The V gene is TRBV2, the J gene TRBJ1-6; D possibly corresponds to TRBD1 (5 bases). This clonotype was sampled from a woman aged 35 to 49 in good health and CMV-seropositive. The sample comprised PBMCs. The CDR3 loop is CASSVLWGSGSPLHF. Here the CDR3 DNA reads TGTGCCAGCAGTGTTTTATGGGGCTCAGGATCACCCCTCCACTTT. Full variable domain (remainder filled in from reference TRBV2 and TRBJ1-6): EPEVTQTPSHQVTQMGQEVILRCVPISNHLYFYWYRQILGQKVEFLVSFYNNEISEKSEIFDDQFSVERPDGSNFTLKIRSTKLEDSAMYFCASSVLWGSGSPLHFGNGTRLTVT.